This passage covers 9 T cell receptor beta chains from one sample sequenced in a study of blood T cell repertoires in COVID-19. This table comes from immunoSEQ multiplex PCR, and its TCRdb copy is limited to in-frame clones, with some not included. The sample has 150,000 to 200,000 clones, more than 75% seen once; the top ten hold 1.2%. The sample comprised PBMCs or T cells enriched from blood (not recorded which). The receptor source for this set is a human donor with acute COVID-19. The donor label of this sample is uncertain.

The chain recombines TRBV29-1 with TRBJ2-5; D perhaps matches TRBD1 (6 bases). Germline CDR1 SQVTM, CDR2 ANQGSEA. The CDR3 covers 13 residues. The CDR3: CRPSQGRGETQYF. The CDR3, as DNA: TGCAGACCTTCTCAGGGGCGCGGGGAGACCCAGTACTTC.

The J gene is TRBJ2-3, the V gene TRBV7-3, with D unclear. Germline values: CDR1 SGHTA, CDR2 FQGTGA. Trimming took off 5 bases at V and 4 bases at J, with 10 bases between the two ends. The CDR3 is made up of 13 amino acids. The CDR3 nucleotides read TGTGCCAGCAGCCGCATGAGCGCAGATACGCAGTATTTT. Translated: CASSRMSADTQYF.

This chain connects TRBV7-3 to TRBJ1-1, with 8 nucleotides matching TRBD1. V was clipped by 5 bases and J by 6 bases; unmatched bases: 11. Per germline, CDR1 SGHTA and CDR2 FQGTGA. CDR3 length equals 15 residues. CDR3 nucleotides: TGTGCCAGCAGCCCGCAGGGCGACAGGGGCGCTGAAGCTTTCTTT. Protein: CASSPQGDRGAEAFF. Together with reference TRBV7-3 and TRBJ1-1, the CDR3 gives the full variable domain: GAGVSQTPSNKVTEKGKYVELRCDPISGHTALYWYRQSLGQGPEFLIYFQGTGAADDSGLPNDRFFAVRPEGSVSTLKIQRTERGDSAVYLCASSPQGDRGAEAFFGQGTRLTVV.

The chain recombines TRBV19 with TRBJ2-3, with D unclear. The germline V gene has CDR1 LNHDA and CDR2 SQIVND (reference sequence). This CDR3 spans 17 amino acids. Trimming took 3 bases from V and 0 from J, leaving 16 bases between them. The CDR3 nucleotides are TGTGCCAGTAGTATCGAAGAGACAAACCCTAGCACAGATACGCAGTATTTT. Its translation is CASSIEETNPSTDTQYF.

The chain couples TRBV9 to TRBJ1-1, with D uncertain. Trimming removed 0 bases from V and 0 bases from J, with 6 bases in between. This CDR3 is 14 amino acids long. Germline-derived CDR1 and CDR2 are SGDLS and YYNGEE. The DNA for the CDR3 is TGTGCCAGCAGCGTAGAGCACCTGAACACTGAAGCTTTCTTT. Translating it yields CASSVEHLNTEAFF. Full variable domain (rest looked up from reference TRBV9 and TRBJ1-1): DSGVTQTPKHLITATGQRVTLRCSPRSGDLSVYWYQQSLDQGLQFLIQYYNGEERAKGNILERFSAQQFPDLHSELNLSSLELGDSALYFCASSVEHLNTEAFFGQGTRLTVV.

The chain recombines TRBV4-3 with TRBJ2-1; 9 bases fit TRBD1. The CDR3 sequence is 15 residues long. Germline assignment: CDR1 LGHNA and CDR2 YSLEER. V dropped 0 bases and J dropped 10; count of bases not matched to a gene: 7. CDR3 amino acids: CASSQDGTGGGEQFF. The DNA of the CDR3 is TGCGCCAGCAGCCAAGATGGAACAGGGGGCGGCGAGCAGTTCTTC.

V and J are TRBV6-5 and TRBJ1-4; 7 positions match TRBD1. V dropped 0 bases and J dropped 8; count of bases not matched to a gene: 9. CDR3 length: 16 amino acids. Germline CDR1 is MNHEY and CDR2 is SVGAGI. Written as DNA, the CDR3 is TGTGCCAGCAGTTACTCGGACAGGACCGCTGGGGAAAAACTGTTTTTT. Its translation: CASSYSDRTAGEKLFF.

The gene calls are TRBV7-9 and TRBJ1-2; no clear D gene. The CDR3 has 14 amino acids. The V gene's germline CDR1 is SEHNR and CDR2 FQNEAQ (reference sequence). Trimming stripped 1 base from V and 6 bases from J, with 12 bases between. CDR3 sequence: CASSLGGSPNGYTF. CDR3 coding DNA: TGTGCCAGCAGCTTAGGCGGCAGCCCCAATGGCTACACCTTC.

DNA for the CDR3: TGTGCCAGCAGTCACGGAGATCCGGGTGAGCAGTACTTC. Translation gives CASSHGDPGEQYF. The chain carries TRBV27 and TRBJ2-7; D not certain. This CDR3 region has 13 residues. The germline gives CDR1 MNHEY, CDR2 SMNVEV (reference sequence). The V and J ends lost 5 bases and 7 bases respectively, with 15 bases between them.